This T cell receptor beta chain was documented in a study of early T cells in non-severe SARS-CoV-2 infection. In the study overall: Chains were not paired, and sequencing was done on bulk RNA from unsorted whole blood.

This clonotype was seen more than once but under ten times. The TCR library protocol attached unique molecular identifiers to the individual cDNA molecules. TCRdb reprocessed the 5' RACE reads via MiXCR and lists one record per CDR3 protein. The sample holds about 110,000 distinct CDR3 sequences, 10% to 15% seen once. The sequence was collected from an adult who was a healthcare worker with PCR-confirmed SARS-CoV-2 infection or an uninfected control (not recorded which). The sample was whole blood, taken at baseline.

The CDR3 DNA is TGTGCCAGCAGCTTGCGACTGGAAAACACTGAAGCTTTCTTT. Translated, it gives CASSLRLENTEAFF. The V gene is TRBV3-1, the J gene TRBJ1-1; D gene ambiguous. The CDR3 runs to 14 residues. The V and J ends lost 5 bases and 2 bases respectively, with 12 bases between them. The germline V gene has CDR1 LGHDT and CDR2 YNNKEL (reference sequence).